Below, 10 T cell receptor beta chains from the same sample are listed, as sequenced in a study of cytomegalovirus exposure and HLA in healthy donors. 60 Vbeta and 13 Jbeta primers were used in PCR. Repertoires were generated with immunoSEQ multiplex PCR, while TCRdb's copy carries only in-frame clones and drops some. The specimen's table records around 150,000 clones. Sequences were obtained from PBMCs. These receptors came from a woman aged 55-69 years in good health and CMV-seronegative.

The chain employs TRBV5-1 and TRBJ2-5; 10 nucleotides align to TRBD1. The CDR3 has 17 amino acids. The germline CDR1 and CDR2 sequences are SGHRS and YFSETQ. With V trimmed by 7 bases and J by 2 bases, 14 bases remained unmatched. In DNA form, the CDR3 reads TGCGCCAGCTGCCGGGACAGGGGTGTAGATCGGCAAGAGACCCAGTACTTC. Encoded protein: CASCRDRGVDRQETQYF.

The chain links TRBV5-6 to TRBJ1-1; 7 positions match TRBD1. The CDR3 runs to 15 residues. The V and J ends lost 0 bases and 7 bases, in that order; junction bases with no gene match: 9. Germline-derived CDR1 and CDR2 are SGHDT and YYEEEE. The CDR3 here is CASSLVDRNRGEAFF. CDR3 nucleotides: TGTGCCAGCAGCTTGGTGGACAGGAATAGGGGTGAAGCTTTCTTT.

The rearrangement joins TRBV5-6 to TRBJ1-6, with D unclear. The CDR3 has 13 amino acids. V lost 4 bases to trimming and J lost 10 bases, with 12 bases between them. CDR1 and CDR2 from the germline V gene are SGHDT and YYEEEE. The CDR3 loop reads CASSLSAGSPLHF. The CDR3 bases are TGTGCCAGCAGCCTATCGGCAGGATCACCCCTCCACTTT.

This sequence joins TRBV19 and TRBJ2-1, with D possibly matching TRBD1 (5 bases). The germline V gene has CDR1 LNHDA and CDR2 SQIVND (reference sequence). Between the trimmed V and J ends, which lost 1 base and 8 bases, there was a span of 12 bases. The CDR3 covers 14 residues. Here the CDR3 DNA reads TGTGCCAGTAGTATAGTGGGCAGGGTCGATGAGCAGTTCTTC. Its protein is CASSIVGRVDEQFF.

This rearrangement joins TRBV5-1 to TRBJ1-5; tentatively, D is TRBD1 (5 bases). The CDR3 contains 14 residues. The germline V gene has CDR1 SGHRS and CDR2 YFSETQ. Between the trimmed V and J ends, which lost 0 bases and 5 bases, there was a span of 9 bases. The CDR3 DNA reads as TGCGCCAGCAGCTTGGAATGGGGGGATCAGCCCCAGCATTTT. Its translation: CASSLEWGDQPQHF.

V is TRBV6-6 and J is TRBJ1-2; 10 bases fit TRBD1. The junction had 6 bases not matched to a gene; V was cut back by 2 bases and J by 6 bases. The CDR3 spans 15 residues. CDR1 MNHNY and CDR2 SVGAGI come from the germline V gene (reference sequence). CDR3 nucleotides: TGTGCCAGCAGTTACGGGACAGGGGAAGATGATGGCTACACCTTC. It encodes CASSYGTGEDDGYTF.

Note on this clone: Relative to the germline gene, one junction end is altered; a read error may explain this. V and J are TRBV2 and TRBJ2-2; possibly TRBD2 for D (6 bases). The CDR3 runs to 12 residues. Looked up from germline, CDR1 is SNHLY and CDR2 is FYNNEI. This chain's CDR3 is CASVGRPGGLFF. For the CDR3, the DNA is TGTGCCAGCGTAGGGCGCCCCGGGGGGCTGTTTTTT.

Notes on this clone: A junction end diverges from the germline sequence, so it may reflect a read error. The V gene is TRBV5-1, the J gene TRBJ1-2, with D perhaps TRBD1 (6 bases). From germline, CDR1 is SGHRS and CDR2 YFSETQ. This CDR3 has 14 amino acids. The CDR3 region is CASRLDSRSGGYTF. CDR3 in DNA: TGCGCCAGCAGATTGGACAGCCGTAGCGGTGGCTACACCTTC.

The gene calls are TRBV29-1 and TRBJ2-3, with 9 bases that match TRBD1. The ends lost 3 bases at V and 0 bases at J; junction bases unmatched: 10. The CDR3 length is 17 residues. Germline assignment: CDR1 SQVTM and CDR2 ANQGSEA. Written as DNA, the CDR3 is TGCAGCGTTGAGGGGACAGGGTCGCCCGCTAGCACAGATACGCAGTATTTT. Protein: CSVEGTGSPASTDTQYF.

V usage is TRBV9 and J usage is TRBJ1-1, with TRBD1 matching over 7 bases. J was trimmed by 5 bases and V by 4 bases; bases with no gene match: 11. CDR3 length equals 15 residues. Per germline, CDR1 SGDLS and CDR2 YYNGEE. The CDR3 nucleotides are TGTGCCAGCAGCACCCAGGGGGACCCGAGGACTGAAGCTTTCTTT. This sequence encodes CASSTQGDPRTEAFF. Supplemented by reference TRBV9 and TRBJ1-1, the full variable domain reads DSGVTQTPKHLITATGQRVTLRCSPRSGDLSVYWYQQSLDQGLQFLIQYYNGEERAKGNILERFSAQQFPDLHSELNLSSLELGDSALYFCASSTQGDPRTEAFFGQGTRLTVV.